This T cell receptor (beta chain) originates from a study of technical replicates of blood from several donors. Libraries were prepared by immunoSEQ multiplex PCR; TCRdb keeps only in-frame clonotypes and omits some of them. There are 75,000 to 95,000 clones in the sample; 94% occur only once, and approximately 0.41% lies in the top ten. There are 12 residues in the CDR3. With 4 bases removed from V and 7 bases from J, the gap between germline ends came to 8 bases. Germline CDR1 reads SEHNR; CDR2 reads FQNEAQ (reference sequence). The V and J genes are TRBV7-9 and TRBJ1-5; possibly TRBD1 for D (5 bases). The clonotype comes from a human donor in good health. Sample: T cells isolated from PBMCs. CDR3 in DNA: TGTGCCAGCAGCTCCTCAGGGCAGCCCCAGCATTTT. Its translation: CASSSSGQPQHF.